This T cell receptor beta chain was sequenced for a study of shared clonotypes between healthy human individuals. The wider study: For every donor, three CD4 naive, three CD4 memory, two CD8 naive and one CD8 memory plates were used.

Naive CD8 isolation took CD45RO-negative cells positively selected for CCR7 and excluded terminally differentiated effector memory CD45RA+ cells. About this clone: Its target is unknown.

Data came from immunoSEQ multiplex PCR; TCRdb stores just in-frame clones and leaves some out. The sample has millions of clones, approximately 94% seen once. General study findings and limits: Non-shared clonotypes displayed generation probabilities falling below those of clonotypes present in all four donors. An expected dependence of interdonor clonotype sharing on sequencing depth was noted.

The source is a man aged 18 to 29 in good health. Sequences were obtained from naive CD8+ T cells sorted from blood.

The CDR3 region has the DNA TGTGCCAGCAAGGGGACGGTGGAAGCCTACGAGCAGTACTTC. Amino acid sequence: CASKGTVEAYEQYF. The chain is built from TRBV6-5 and TRBJ2-7; D assignment may be TRBD1 or TRBD2 (5 bases each). Germline V CDR1 and CDR2: MNHEY, SVGAGI. The CDR3 has 14 residues. Trimming removed 7 bases from V and 2 bases from J, with 15 bases in between.